This TCR beta chain was recovered during a study of preoperative IRX-2 immunotherapy in early breast cancer. Treatment here: preoperative locoregional IRX-2 cytokine immunotherapy. Preoperative locoregional IRX-2 cytokine immunotherapy was tested in the phase Ib source study. Profiling relied on immunoSEQ multiplex PCR, and the TCRdb table lists in-frame clones only, not all of them. The sample comprises some 13,000 clones, roughly 91% of which are singletons, and around 30% rests with the top ten. CDR1 SGHTA and CDR2 FQGNSA come from the germline V gene. Losses at the gene ends were 5 bases for V and 3 bases for J; bases not matched to a gene: 12. The CDR3 spans 18 residues.

The sample was taken from a patient treated with IRX-2 immunotherapy. The sequence came from a human donor with breast cancer. V gene TRBV7-2 combines with J gene TRBJ2-3, with 12 nucleotides matching TRBD2. CDR3 protein: CASSHTHFTSGGTDTQYF. CDR3 DNA: TGTGCCAGCAGCCATACTCATTTTACTAGCGGGGGGACAGATACGCAGTATTTT.